A single sample gave rise to the 27 T cell receptor beta chains below, sequenced in a study of blood T cell repertoires in COVID-19. Profiled with immunoSEQ multiplex PCR; TCRdb holds only in-frame clones, not every one. The sample records 30,000 or so clones, 80% to 90% being singletons. Input material: peripheral blood. These receptors came from a man between 60 and 70 years old with active COVID-19.

This chain connects TRBV4-2 to TRBJ2-7, with D possibly being TRBD1 (6 bases). The V and J ends lost 0 bases and 0 bases respectively, with 6 bases between them. The CDR3 sequence is 14 residues long. In germline, CDR1 is LGHNA, CDR2 YNFKEQ. CDR3 protein: CASSQEQGSYEQYF. CDR3 nucleotides: TGTGCCAGCAGCCAAGAACAGGGCTCCTACGAGCAGTACTTC.

The chain links TRBV24-1 to TRBJ1-5; the D gene is possibly TRBD1 (6 bases). This CDR3 spans 15 amino acids. Trimming left V 1 base short and J 7 bases short, with 13 bases between. CDR1 is KGHDR and CDR2 is SFDVKD in the germline V gene. In DNA form, the CDR3 reads TGTGCCACCAGTGATTTTGGCAGGGGTGGACAGCCCCAGCATTTT. Amino acid sequence: CATSDFGRGGQPQHF.

The V call is TRBV19, the J call TRBJ2-1; 8 nucleotides match TRBD1. V dropped 3 bases and J dropped 9; count of bases not matched to a gene: 7. Per germline, CDR1 LNHDA and CDR2 SQIVND (reference sequence). CDR3 size: 14 residues. CDR3 coding DNA: TGTGCCAGTAGTATTGGGCCCACAGGGGGTGAGCAGTTCTTC. This translates into CASSIGPTGGEQFF.

The CDR3 loop is CASSLGGQNYGYTF. The CDR3 DNA sequence: TGTGCCAGCAGCTTAGGGGGCCAGAACTATGGCTACACCTTC. The chain joins TRBV7-9 to TRBJ1-2; a possible D gene is TRBD1 (5 bases). Trimming pared 1 base from V and 2 bases from J, leaving 8 bases between. Germline CDR1 and CDR2: SEHNR and FQNEAQ (reference sequence). The CDR3 length is 14 residues.

V is TRBV7-2 and J is TRBJ2-2, with 11 bases lining up with TRBD2. V was clipped by 5 bases and J by 1 base; unmatched bases: 3. This CDR3 comprises 16 residues. CDR1 is SGHTA and CDR2 is FQGNSA in the germline V gene. The DNA of the CDR3 is TGTGCCAGCAGCAAACTAGCGGGGGTGAACACCGGGGAGCTGTTTTTT. As protein: CASSKLAGVNTGELFF.

J is TRBJ2-7 and V is TRBV9; D is perhaps TRBD2 (6 bases). Germline CDR1 SGDLS, CDR2 YYNGEE. V shed 0 bases and J shed 3 bases, with 16 bases lying between them. The CDR3 runs 16 residues. Written as DNA, the CDR3 is TGTGCCAGCAGCGTAGCTGGCGGGACTCCCCTCTACGAGCAGTACTTC. It yields the protein CASSVAGGTPLYEQYF.

The rearrangement links TRBV4-2 to TRBJ2-4, with 9 bases that match TRBD2. Looked up from germline, CDR1 is LGHNA and CDR2 is YNFKEQ. With V trimmed by 3 bases and J by 9 bases, 18 bases remained unmatched. This CDR3 is 18 amino acids long. CDR3 region: CASSHSRPDSGGSVIQYF. The CDR3 coding sequence is TGTGCCAGCAGCCATTCCCGCCCGGACAGCGGGGGGTCGGTCATTCAGTACTTC.

The J gene is TRBJ2-1, the V gene TRBV29-1; weak D call: TRBD1 (6 bases). Trimming took 6 bases from V and 8 from J, leaving 14 bases between them. Germline values: CDR1 SQVTM, CDR2 ANQGSEA. The CDR3 loop spans 12 amino acids. The CDR3 here is CSVRQGPDEQFF. In nucleotides, the CDR3 is TGCAGCGTGAGGCAGGGGCCGGATGAGCAGTTCTTC.

V and J are TRBV6-5 and TRBJ1-1; 8 nucleotides agree with TRBD1. This CDR3 has 15 amino acids. Germline CDR1 reads MNHEY; CDR2 reads SVGAGI. V dropped 6 bases and J dropped 1; count of bases not matched to a gene: 7. CDR3: CASRKGQGWNTEAFF. Here the CDR3 DNA reads TGTGCCAGCAGGAAAGGACAGGGCTGGAACACTGAAGCTTTCTTT.

The chain links TRBV30 to TRBJ2-5; 7 nucleotides line up with TRBD2. Germline-derived CDR1 and CDR2 are GTSNPN and SVGIG (reference sequence). Unmatched junction bases numbered 6, after V lost 3 bases and J lost 5 bases. The CDR3 has 13 amino acids. The CDR3 here is CAWSVREFETQYF. The CDR3 DNA sequence: TGTGCCTGGAGCGTGCGGGAGTTTGAGACCCAGTACTTC.

The chain combines TRBV18 with TRBJ2-5; 12 bases match TRBD2. The germline V gene encodes CDR1 KGHSH and CDR2 LQKENI. This CDR3 has 18 residues. V lost 3 bases to trimming and J lost 5 bases; unmatched junction nucleotides: 13. The CDR3 protein is CASSPTSGSSHRTETQYF. In DNA form, the CDR3 reads TGTGCCAGCTCACCGACTAGCGGGAGTTCTCATAGGACGGAGACCCAGTACTTC.

The chain recombines TRBV4-2 with TRBJ1-3; D may be TRBD1 (5 bases). The CDR3 loop spans 17 amino acids. Germline V gene lookup returns CDR1 LGHNA and CDR2 YNFKEQ. Trimming removed 1 base at V and 2 bases at J, with 15 bases between. This CDR3 reads CASSQVNTGLPGNTIYF. The CDR3 nucleotides are TGTGCCAGCAGCCAAGTTAATACAGGTCTGCCTGGAAACACCATATATTTT.

In DNA, the CDR3 is TGTGCCAGCAGCCGGACTAGCGGGAGCAGGGACTACGAGCAGTACTTC. It codes for CASSRTSGSRDYEQYF. This rearrangement joins TRBV21-1 to TRBJ2-7; the table's D call TRBD2 went unverified against the DNA. TRBV21-1 is marked as a pseudogene. The CDR3 extends over 16 amino acids.

The chain recombines TRBV5-1 with TRBJ2-7; 10 positions agree with TRBD2. Germline V gene data show CDR1 as SGHRS and CDR2 as YFSETQ. V lost 0 bases to trimming and J lost 4 bases; unmatched junction nucleotides: 4. The CDR3 extends over 15 amino acids. This CDR3 is CASSLAASGSYEQYF. The CDR3 DNA reads as TGCGCCAGCAGCTTGGCCGCTAGCGGGAGTTACGAGCAGTACTTC.

The chain combines TRBV6-2 or TRBV6-3 with TRBJ2-3, with 8 bases aligning to TRBD2. With 5 bases clipped from V and 1 base from J, the junction kept 14 bases outside the gene matches. The CDR3 covers 18 residues. Germline V gives CDR1 MNHEY, CDR2 SVGEGT. The CDR3 is CASSPGGGGGGRTDTQYF. The CDR3 nucleotides read TGTGCCAGCAGTCCCGGCGGAGGTGGCGGGGGGCGCACAGATACGCAGTATTTT.

V gene TRBV7-2 combines with J gene TRBJ1-1; D may be TRBD1 (6 bases). V lost 5 bases and J 1 base, leaving 14 bases between the germline ends. Germline V gene sequence: CDR1 SGHTA, CDR2 FQGNSA. The CDR3 extends over 15 amino acids. Here the CDR3 reads CASSLESTGNTEAFF. The CDR3 bases are TGTGCCAGCAGCCTGGAATCGACAGGGAACACTGAAGCTTTCTTT. Full variable domain (rest looked up from reference TRBV7-2 and TRBJ1-1): GAGVSQSPSNKVTEKGKDVELRCDPISGHTALYWYRQSLGQGLEFLIYFQGNSAPDKSGLPSDRFSAERTGGSVSTLTIQRTQQEDSAVYLCASSLESTGNTEAFFGQGTRLTVV.

The V gene is TRBV15, the J gene TRBJ1-3; unclear D gene. The CDR3 consists of 15 residues. The germline V and J ends were trimmed by 0 bases and 4 bases, with 10 bases remaining between them. The germline CDR1 and CDR2 sequences are LNHNV and YYDKDF (reference sequence). The DNA of the CDR3 is TGTGCCACCAGCAGAGATCGAGGGATCGGAAACACCATATATTTT. Protein product: CATSRDRGIGNTIYF. Together with reference TRBV15 and TRBJ1-3, the CDR3 gives the full variable domain: DAMVIQNPRYQVTQFGKPVTLSCSQTLNHNVMYWYQQKSSQAPKLLFHYYDKDFNNEADTPDNFQSRRPNTSFCFLDIRSPGLGDTAMYLCATSRDRGIGNTIYFGEGSWLTVV.

V and J are TRBV19 and TRBJ1-1; no reliable D call. Between the trimmed V and J ends, which lost 5 bases and 0 bases, there was a span of 7 bases. Germline V gene lookup returns CDR1 LNHDA and CDR2 SQIVND (reference sequence). The CDR3 length is 13 residues. The CDR3 bases are TGTGCCAGTAGTGACACAGTGAACACTGAAGCTTTCTTT. Protein sequence: CASSDTVNTEAFF.

Of note for this clone: The sample carries other DNA sequences with the same CDR3. V and J are TRBV2 and TRBJ1-1, with a possible D match to TRBD1 (6 bases). The CDR3 loop spans 12 amino acids. V was pared by 2 bases and J by 5 bases, with 6 bases between. Germline CDR1 reads SNHLY; CDR2 reads FYNNEI. CDR3 sequence reads: CASSERGTEAFF. In nucleotides, the CDR3 is TGTGCCAGCAGTGAAAGGGGGACTGAAGCTTTCTTT.

This clone appeared a single time. The J gene is TRBJ2-7, the V gene TRBV10-3; weak D call: TRBD1 (6 bases). The CDR3 loop spans 15 amino acids. Trimming cost V 1 base and J 1 base, with 11 bases left between them. Germline assignment: CDR1 ENHRY and CDR2 SYGVKD. For the CDR3, the DNA is TGTGCCATCAGTGAGTACACAGGGAGTTCCTACGAGCAGTACTTC. Translating it yields CAISEYTGSSYEQYF.

CDR3 bases: TGTGCCAGTAGTATGATCGGGAGTGGGGCCTATGGCTACACCTTC. This encodes CASSMIGSGAYGYTF. This chain links TRBV19 with TRBJ1-2; perhaps TRBD1 as D (5 bases). The CDR3 spans 15 residues. Germline CDR1 and CDR2: LNHDA and SQIVND (reference sequence). V dropped 3 bases and J dropped 4 bases, with 15 bases sitting between them.

The chain employs TRBV11-1 and TRBJ2-7, with 12 bases lining up with TRBD2. Germline values: CDR1 SGHAT, CDR2 FQDESV (reference sequence). This CDR3 region has 15 residues. Losses at the gene ends were 1 base for V and 2 bases for J; bases not matched to a gene: 0. CDR3 loop: CASSLGTSGTYEQYF. For the CDR3, the DNA is TGTGCCAGCAGCTTAGGGACTAGCGGGACCTACGAGCAGTACTTC.

This chain joins TRBV6-5 and TRBJ1-1; D gene uncertain. Looked up from germline, CDR1 is MNHEY and CDR2 is SVGAGI. The CDR3 consists of 13 residues. Trimming stripped 2 bases from V and 5 bases from J, with 9 bases between. CDR3 loop: CASSYGGGTEAFF. DNA for the CDR3: TGTGCCAGCAGTTACGGAGGTGGAACTGAAGCTTTCTTT.

The chain combines TRBV2 with TRBJ2-1; 10 nucleotides line up with TRBD2. Trimming removed 6 bases from V and 4 bases from J; junction bases left unmatched: 3. Per the germline V gene, CDR1 is SNHLY and CDR2 is FYNNEI. CDR3 length: 14 amino acids. The CDR3 region is CASRRTSGYNEQFF. CDR3 DNA: TGTGCCAGCAGACGGACTAGCGGATACAATGAGCAGTTCTTC.

This clone appeared once. V is TRBV15 and J is TRBJ2-5; TRBD2 is a possible D gene (5 bases). V was trimmed by 1 base and J by 5 bases, leaving 14 bases between them. This CDR3 has 15 residues. Germline values: CDR1 LNHNV, CDR2 YYDKDF (reference sequence). The CDR3 reads CATSRGQHGEETQYF. In DNA form, the CDR3 reads TGTGCCACCAGCAGAGGGCAGCATGGGGAGGAGACCCAGTACTTC.

V gene TRBV5-5 combines with J gene TRBJ1-2; 7 positions match TRBD1. The germline CDR1 and CDR2 sequences are SGHKS and YYEKEE (reference sequence). This CDR3 has 15 amino acids. Unmatched junction bases numbered 8, after V lost 2 bases and J lost 4 bases. The CDR3 region is CASSFRDRMSYGYTF. CDR3 in DNA: TGTGCCAGCAGCTTTCGGGACAGAATGAGCTATGGCTACACCTTC.

The chain joins TRBV19 to TRBJ2-1; 8 bases map to TRBD2. Germline loops: CDR1 LNHDA, CDR2 SQIVND (reference sequence). V trimming: 4 bases; J trimming: 6 bases; junction bases outside the gene matches: 8. There are 15 residues in the CDR3. The CDR3 here is CASSTVSGTGNEQFF. The CDR3 DNA reads as TGTGCCAGTAGTACCGTTAGCGGGACGGGCAATGAGCAGTTCTTC.